The 21 T cell receptor beta chains presented below share a single source sample, sequenced in a study of blood T cell repertoires in COVID-19. Sequenced by immunoSEQ multiplex PCR; TCRdb stores in-frame clones only, minus some. The sample contains some 150,000 clones, approximately 86% of which appear only once. Material for sequencing was PBMCs or T cells enriched from blood (not recorded which). Receptors were obtained from a woman between 35 and 50 years old who had recovered from COVID-19.

V and J are TRBV6-5 and TRBJ2-7; TRBD1 matches 10 bases. Germline V lookup: CDR1 MNHEY, CDR2 SVGAGI. This CDR3 is 12 amino acids long. V dropped 8 bases and J dropped 5; count of bases not matched to a gene: 3. CDR3 sequence: CASDDRGHEQYF. CDR3 DNA: TGTGCCAGCGACGACAGGGGGCACGAGCAGTACTTC.

The CDR3 nucleotides read TGTGCCAGCAGCTTAGCGGGGGGCAACTACAATGAGCAGTTCTTC. This encodes CASSLAGGNYNEQFF. This chain links TRBV7-3 with TRBJ2-1; 8 bases align to TRBD2. V lost 2 bases and J lost 3; bases outside the gene matches: 3. Germline-derived CDR1 and CDR2 are SGHTA and FQGTGA. This CDR3 region has 15 residues.

This CDR3 reads CASSSGTSGKVNEQFF. In DNA form, the CDR3 reads TGTGCCAGTAGTAGCGGGACTAGCGGGAAGGTCAATGAGCAGTTCTTC. The chain joins TRBV19 to TRBJ2-1, with 13 bases that match TRBD2. Germline CDR1 reads LNHDA; CDR2 reads SQIVND (reference sequence). The CDR3 totals 16 residues. V lost 4 bases and J lost 6; bases outside the gene matches: 6. The full variable domain, rest sourced from reference TRBV19 and TRBJ2-1, is DGGITQSPKYLFRKEGQNVTLSCEQNLNHDAMYWYRQDPGQGLRLIYYSQIVNDFQKGDIAEGYSVSREKKESFPLTVTSAQKNPTAFYLCASSSGTSGKVNEQFFGPGTRLTVL.

This clone was seen a single time. The chain couples TRBV9 to TRBJ2-3; D unresolved. Trimming shortened V by 3 bases and J by 3 bases, and 5 bases separated the two germline ends. CDR1 and CDR2 from the germline V gene are SGDLS and YYNGEE. The CDR3 runs to 12 residues. CDR3 sequence reads: CASSAPTDTQYF. In DNA form, the CDR3 reads TGTGCCAGCAGCGCCCCTACAGATACGCAGTATTTT.

The chain uses TRBV18 and TRBJ1-1; 8 nucleotides agree with TRBD1. Germline V lookup: CDR1 KGHSH, CDR2 LQKENI. V lost 1 base and J lost 6; bases outside the gene matches: 10. The CDR3 runs to 16 residues. The CDR3 nucleotides read TGTGCCAGCTCACCACTCCAACAGGGGGTAAAGGCTGAAGCTTTCTTT. The encoded protein is CASSPLQQGVKAEAFF.

The V gene is TRBV2, the J gene TRBJ2-4; D possibly corresponds to TRBD2 (6 bases). Germline loops: CDR1 SNHLY, CDR2 FYNNEI. Trimming stripped 7 bases from V and 6 bases from J, with 16 bases between. The CDR3 runs 14 residues. In nucleotides, the CDR3 is TGTGCCAGCACCGGAGGGTTGATGAGAAACATTCAGTACTTC. It encodes CASTGGLMRNIQYF.

The rearrangement uses TRBV11-2 and TRBJ1-1; 7 bases are a match to TRBD1. The V segment lost 2 bases and the J segment 1 base; nucleotides outside the gene matches: 4. The CDR3 is 15 residues long. Germline V lookup: CDR1 SGHAT, CDR2 FQNNGV. The CDR3 loop reads CASSLKRTGNTEAFF. The CDR3 bases are TGTGCCAGCAGCTTAAAAAGGACAGGGAACACTGAAGCTTTCTTT.

This clone appeared a single time. The gene calls are TRBV19 and TRBJ1-4; a weak D match, TRBD1 (6 bases). CDR1 is LNHDA, CDR2 SQIVND, per germline (reference sequence). The CDR3 covers 14 residues. Trimming removed 6 bases at V and 8 bases at J, with 16 bases between. CDR3 bases: TGTGCCAGTAGCTCTACAGGGACCCAGGAAAAACTGTTTTTT. Translation: CASSSTGTQEKLFF.

The J gene is TRBJ2-7, the V gene TRBV21-1; TRBD1 is the table's D call and was not checked against the DNA. TRBV21-1 is an annotated pseudogene. The CDR3 runs to 18 residues. The CDR3 loop reads CASSKVGEQGVPPYEQYF. The CDR3 nucleotides are TGTGCCAGCAGCAAAGTCGGAGAACAGGGTGTACCACCCTACGAGCAGTACTTC.

The genes are TRBV27 and TRBJ2-3, with 9 bases lining up with TRBD2. The CDR3 consists of 16 residues. The ends lost 2 bases at V and 1 base at J; junction bases unmatched: 4. Germline V gives CDR1 MNHEY, CDR2 SMNVEV (reference sequence). CDR3 in amino acids: CASSLGTSLGTDTQYF. The CDR3, as DNA: TGTGCCAGCAGTTTAGGGACTAGCTTAGGCACAGATACGCAGTATTTT.

The chain uses TRBV15 and TRBJ2-7; D gene unclear. V lost 1 base and J 2 bases, leaving 6 bases between the germline ends. Germline V gene lookup returns CDR1 LNHNV and CDR2 YYDKDF (reference sequence). The length of the CDR3 is 13 residues. The CDR3 sequence is CATSRGVAYEQYF. The CDR3 nucleotides are TGTGCCACCAGCAGAGGAGTAGCCTACGAGCAGTACTTC.

This clone was counted a single time. The chain has TRBV7-9 and TRBJ2-1, with 11 bases that match TRBD2. CDR3 length equals 15 residues. In germline, CDR1 is SEHNR, CDR2 FQNEAQ (reference sequence). With V trimmed by 1 base and J by 9 bases, 5 bases remained unmatched. CDR3 sequence: CASSLVLAGEGEQFF. The CDR3 DNA reads TGTGCCAGCAGCTTAGTACTAGCGGGAGAGGGTGAGCAGTTCTTC.

The chain joins TRBV4-1 to TRBJ2-7, with D possibly TRBD1 on 5 matching bases. The CDR3 covers 13 residues. Germline CDR1 MGHRA, CDR2 YSYEKL. With 0 bases removed from V and 3 bases from J, the gap between germline ends came to 6 bases. In DNA, the CDR3 is TGCGCCAGCAGCCAAGACAGGGACTACGAGCAGTACTTC. Protein sequence: CASSQDRDYEQYF.

The V gene is TRBV14, the J gene TRBJ2-7, with unresolved D. The ends were cut back, 0 bases at V and 5 bases at J, with 11 bases in the middle. CDR3 length equals 14 residues. Germline CDR1 and CDR2: SGHDN and FVKESK. Here the CDR3 DNA reads TGTGCCAGCAGCCAAGAAAGAGGCTCGGACGAGCAGTACTTC. The encoded protein is CASSQERGSDEQYF.

The genes are TRBV20-1 and TRBJ1-4; no reliable D call. V was pared by 7 bases and J by 5 bases, with 8 bases between. This CDR3 spans 11 amino acids. CDR1 is DFQATT and CDR2 is SNEGSKA in the germline V gene (reference sequence). CDR3 region: CSVPGNEKLFF. CDR3 bases: TGCAGTGTACCCGGGAATGAAAAACTGTTTTTT.

DNA of the CDR3: TGTGCCTGGAGAAATGAAATACAGGGGATAACTGAAGCTTTCTTT. Translated, it gives CAWRNEIQGITEAFF. V is TRBV30 and J is TRBJ1-1, with 7 positions matching TRBD1. CDR1 and CDR2 from the germline V gene are GTSNPN and SVGIG (reference sequence). The ends lost 3 bases at V and 5 bases at J; junction bases unmatched: 12. This CDR3 region has 15 residues.

V is TRBV9 and J is TRBJ1-4; D may be TRBD1 (5 bases). The CDR3 loop spans 15 amino acids. Germline CDR1 is SGDLS and CDR2 is YYNGEE. V lost 4 bases and J 0 bases, leaving 10 bases between the germline ends. The CDR3 DNA reads as TGTGCCAGCAGCCCGGGGGAAGCAACTAATGAAAAACTGTTTTTT. This codes for CASSPGEATNEKLFF. Full variable domain (remainder filled in from reference TRBV9 and TRBJ1-4): DSGVTQTPKHLITATGQRVTLRCSPRSGDLSVYWYQQSLDQGLQFLIQYYNGEERAKGNILERFSAQQFPDLHSELNLSSLELGDSALYFCASSPGEATNEKLFFGSGTQLSVL.

The CDR3 DNA sequence: TGCAGCGTTGCTCACATCGACGAGCAGTACTTC. Residues: CSVAHIDEQYF. The rearrangement joins TRBV29-1 to TRBJ2-7; D call uncertain. From germline, CDR1 is SQVTM and CDR2 ANQGSEA. This CDR3 comprises 11 residues. The V end lost 4 bases, the J end lost 5 bases, and 9 bases lay between the germline ends.

The chain links TRBV5-4 to TRBJ1-1; 9 nucleotides line up with TRBD1. Germline values: CDR1 SGHNT, CDR2 YYREEE (reference sequence). This CDR3 is built from 16 residues. V was clipped by 0 bases and J by 3 bases; unmatched bases: 6. CDR3 loop: CASSLAGTGRDTEAFF. CDR3 sequence (DNA): TGTGCCAGCAGCTTGGCCGGGACAGGGAGGGACACTGAAGCTTTCTTT.

CDR3 in amino acids: CASSPPDRIYGYTF. The CDR3 nucleotides read TGTGCCAGCTCACCACCTGACAGGATCTATGGCTACACCTTC. The V and J genes are TRBV18 and TRBJ1-2; maybe TRBD1 (6 bases). Trimming took 0 bases from V and 4 from J, leaving 9 bases between them. In germline, CDR1 is KGHSH, CDR2 LQKENI. The CDR3 is 14 amino acids. Full variable domain (missing parts from reference TRBV18 and TRBJ1-2): NAGVMQNPRHLVRRRGQEARLRCSPMKGHSHVYWYRQLPEEGLKFMVYLQKENIIDESGMPKERFSAEFPKEGPSILRIQQVVRGDSAAYFCASSPPDRIYGYTFGSGTRLTVV.

The chain combines TRBV2 with TRBJ1-5; TRBD1 agrees at 10 bases. The CDR3 totals 15 residues. J was trimmed by 4 bases and V by 7 bases; bases with no gene match: 7. Germline V lookup: CDR1 SNHLY, CDR2 FYNNEI. The CDR3 loop reads CASTVGQGLNQPQHF. The CDR3 region has the DNA TGTGCCAGCACCGTGGGACAGGGGTTAAATCAGCCCCAGCATTTT.